This T cell receptor beta chain was identified in a study of Ad26.COV2.S vaccination and SARS-CoV-2 variants. In the study overall: The COV1001 Ad26.COV2.S trial arm included the donor.

Profiled with immunoSEQ multiplex PCR; TCRdb holds only in-frame clones, not every one. The table lists around 380,000 clones, about 88% of them singletons, with 3.5% in the top ten. Documented treatment: 15 to 20 received Ad26.COV2.S at low or high dose, single or two shots; 5 received placebo; per-sample allocation not given. Collection of samples fell on day 63 after the first vaccine or placebo injection. CDR1 and CDR2 (germline): KGHSH, LQKENI. The CDR3 totals 13 residues. V dropped 5 bases and J dropped 6 bases, with 14 bases sitting between them. Study results and limitations: Placebo and vaccine recipients had non-spike TCR breadth that was similar.

With respect to this clone: Its matching antigen is unknown.

The specimen was peripheral blood, collected in a trial of Ad26.COV2.S vaccine versus placebo. This receptor was taken from a person between 18 and 65 years old who received the Ad26.COV2.S COVID-19 vaccine or a placebo. The V gene is TRBV18, the J gene TRBJ2-7; tentatively, D is TRBD2 (6 bases). The CDR3: CASSSRELVEQYF. Here the CDR3 DNA reads TGTGCCAGCTCATCCCGGGAGCTAGTCGAGCAGTACTTC.